This T cell receptor (beta chain) appears in the sequencing data of a study of control samples from healthy donors and cancer patients. TCRdb keeps only in-frame clones here, not all; method: immunoSEQ multiplex PCR. The profile shows 100,000 to 150,000 clones, about nine tenths of them singletons. From germline, CDR1 is SGHTA and CDR2 FQGNSA. Trimming removed 3 bases from V and 7 bases from J, with 10 bases in between. The CDR3 consists of 13 residues. The sample consisted of blood. The chain recombines TRBV7-2 with TRBJ1-5; D not certain. This clonotype was sampled from a man aged 35 to 55 in good health. This CDR3 is CASSFYNGQPQHF. The CDR3 coding sequence is TGTGCCAGCAGCTTCTACAATGGCCAGCCCCAGCATTTT.